The present TCR beta chain was sequenced within a study of cytomegalovirus exposure and HLA in healthy donors. Across the study: The Caucasian-associated ancestry cluster contained around four fifths of the approximately 420 genotyped donors.

13 Jbeta primers and 60 Vbeta primers were used for the PCR. The protocol was immunoSEQ multiplex PCR, while the TCRdb copy is restricted to in-frame clones and leaves out a portion. The sample includes about 160,000 clones, approximately 85% of them seen just once. A note on this clone: The antigen is unknown.

Overall study results and limits: In vitro assays verified that a few CMV-associated chains recognized CMV antigens specifically.

This clonotype originated in a man between 45 and 60 years old in good health and CMV-seropositive. The sample taken for sequencing was PBMCs.

In DNA, the CDR3 is TGTGCCAGCAGCTTACAGGGGAGTACCGGGGAGCTGTTTTTT. Its protein product is CASSLQGSTGELFF. V gene TRBV7-2 combines with J gene TRBJ2-2; D perhaps matches TRBD1 (6 bases). Trimming removed 2 bases at V and 5 bases at J, with 9 bases between. The CDR3 covers 14 residues. Per the germline V gene, CDR1 is SGHTA and CDR2 is FQGNSA.